This TCR beta chain came from a study of OX40 agonist ivuxolimab in advanced cancers. For the wider study: Ivuxolimab was an agonistic, fully human IgG2 monoclonal antibody directed against OX40 (CD134), a costimulatory receptor. Patients were allowed to have had prior anti-PD-1, anti-PD-L1 or anti-CTLA-4 therapy, and 40% to 45% of the dose-escalation patients had previously received checkpoint inhibitors. The point of sequencing TCRbeta in the periphery was to test whether ivuxolimab changed TCR sequence diversity and drove clonal T-cell expansion. Intravenous ivuxolimab was administered to patients every 2 weeks at six dose levels: 0.01, 0.1, 0.3, 1.5, 3 and 10 mg/kg. Partial responses occurred in three dose-escalation patients: two with cutaneous melanoma and one with hepatocellular carcinoma. In the dose-escalation cohort, nearly 85% of patients were male, and the mean age was approximately 60 years with a range of 23 to 79. Of the approximately 50 dose-escalation patients, hepatocellular carcinoma was present in roughly 19, melanoma in about 15, renal cell carcinoma in 9 and head and neck cancer in 9. The monotherapy dose-escalation portion (N of about 57 patients) of the phase I ivuxolimab trial is reported in the paper.

Genomic DNA was isolated from the sorted cells so that the TCRbeta CDR3 region could be sequenced. The immunoSEQ Assay was used for sequencing of TCRbeta CDR3 regions. TCRdb carries this immuneACCESS record with in-frame sequences only. Its versions omit some clonotypes, under half of them owing to an unresolved V gene in the studies checked, with the rest unexplained. The sample table records under 14,000 clones; about three quarters of these occur just once. The ten largest clones represent around 30% of the sample. Summary of the overall study and its limitations: Low levels of normalized T-cell clonal expansion were also seen in some patients who did not respond. In the 0.1-3.0 mg/kg groups, partial responders had among the lowest normalized peripheral clonal expansion, particularly in CD8+ T cells. Which antigens the clonally expanded peripheral T cells were specific for was not determined. Clonal expansion of both CD4+ and CD8+ blood T cells was observed from baseline to week 6 at doses 0.1 to 3.0 mg/kg. After ivuxolimab, expanded clones were on average more numerous among CD8+ T cells than among CD4+ T cells.

CDR1 is given as MNHEY and CDR2 as SMNVEV, both from the germline V gene (reference sequence). The CDR3 goes from the cysteine to the phenylalanine over 14 residues. Here the CDR3 DNA is all that survives: 42 bases in frame from base 1. The germline V end is reduced by 11 bases and the J end by 5 bases; junction bases left unmatched: 10. In this sample, this clone turned up once. Its antigen is not yet known. The record has no base qualities; no much larger clone is one base away. Patients with a history of autoimmune disease or receiving systemic immunosuppression were excluded from the trial. Peripheral blood for TCR sequencing was collected from all dose cohorts at baseline, on cycle 4 day 1, and on cycle 7 day 1. The samples were taken from a phase I, first-in-human, multicenter, open-label dose-escalation trial of ivuxolimab. Adults with locally advanced or metastatic head and neck squamous cell, hepatocellular, melanoma or renal cell carcinoma were enrolled in the trial. CD4+ and CD8+ T cells were sorted separately from peripheral blood before TCR sequencing.

The TCR originated in an adult with an advanced solid tumor such as melanoma, head and neck, liver or kidney cancer. Here the sequenced sample was CD4+ or CD8+ T cells sorted from blood, taken in a trial of the OX40 agonist ivuxolimab. The chain is encoded by TRBV27 joined to TRBJ2-1; 9 bases in the junction line up with TRBD1. The base sequence is TGTGCCTCGCATGGGGACAGGGTACACAATGAGCAGTTCTTC. Protein translation: CASHGDRVHNEQFF.